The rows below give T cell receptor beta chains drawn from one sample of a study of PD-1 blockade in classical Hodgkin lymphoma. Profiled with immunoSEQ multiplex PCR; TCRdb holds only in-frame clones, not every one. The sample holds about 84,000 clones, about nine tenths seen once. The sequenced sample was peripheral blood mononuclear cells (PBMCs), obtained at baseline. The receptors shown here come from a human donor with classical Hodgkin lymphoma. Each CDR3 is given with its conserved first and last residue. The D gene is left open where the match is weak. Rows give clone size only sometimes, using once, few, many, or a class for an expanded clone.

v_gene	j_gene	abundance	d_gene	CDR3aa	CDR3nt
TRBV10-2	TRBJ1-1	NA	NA	CASSPVGMNTEAFF	TGCGCCAGCAGTCCAGTCGGGATGAACACTGAAGCTTTCTTT
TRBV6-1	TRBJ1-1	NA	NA	CASRHEGMNTEAFF	TGTGCCAGCAGGCATGAGGGGATGAACACTGAAGCTTTCTTT
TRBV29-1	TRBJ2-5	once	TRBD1	CSVGQGVQETQYF	TGCAGCGTTGGGCAGGGGGTCCAAGAGACCCAGTACTTC
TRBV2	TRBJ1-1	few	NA	CASSEAPNTEAFF	TGTGCCAGCAGTGAAGCGCCGAACACTGAAGCTTTCTTT
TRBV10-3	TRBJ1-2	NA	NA	CAIREMEGKASYGYTF	TGTGCCATCAGGGAGATGGAGGGAAAAGCTAGCTATGGCTACACCTTC
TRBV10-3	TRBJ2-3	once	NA	CATRHATGTDTQYF	TGTGCCACCCGCCATGCCACCGGCACAGATACGCAGTATTTT
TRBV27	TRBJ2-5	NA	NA	CASSPRTVQETQYF	TGTGCCAGCAGTCCTAGGACAGTACAAGAGACCCAGTACTTC
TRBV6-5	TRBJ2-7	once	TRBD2	CASSSGLASSGEQYF	TGTGCCAGCAGTTCGGGACTAGCGAGTTCAGGCGAGCAGTACTTC
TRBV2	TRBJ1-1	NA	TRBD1	CASIRQGSLGAFF	TGTGCCAGCATACGACAGGGCAGTTTAGGGGCTTTCTTT
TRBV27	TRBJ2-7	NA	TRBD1	CASSSGQGTSYEQYF	TGTGCCAGCAGTTCAGGACAGGGAACCTCCTACGAGCAGTACTTC
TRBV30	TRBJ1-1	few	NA	CAWSPFTGQTTEAFF	TGTGCCTGGAGTCCATTCACCGGACAGACTACTGAAGCTTTCTTT
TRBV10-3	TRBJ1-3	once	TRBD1	CAISESGQASGNTIYF	TGTGCCATCAGTGAGTCGGGACAGGCCTCTGGAAACACCATATATTTT
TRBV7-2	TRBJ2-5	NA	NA	CASSRGPEETQYF	TGTGCCAGCAGCCGGGGGCCGGAAGAGACCCAGTACTTC
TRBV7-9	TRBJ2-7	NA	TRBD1	CASSSYSSGTDYEQYF	TGTGCCAGCAGCTCCTATAGTTCCGGGACAGACTACGAGCAGTACTTC
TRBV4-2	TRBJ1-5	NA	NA	CASSHDGLRQHF	TGTGCCAGCAGCCACGATGGGCTTCGCCAGCATTTT
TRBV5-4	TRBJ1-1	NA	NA	CEVGRPDTEAFF	TGTGAAGTAGGAAGACCTGACACTGAAGCTTTCTTT
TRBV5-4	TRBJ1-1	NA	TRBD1	CASSTGTGGYTEAFF	TGTGCCAGCAGCACGGGGACAGGGGGATACACTGAAGCTTTCTTT
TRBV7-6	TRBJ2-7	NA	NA	CASSLQGYSYEQYF	TGTGCCAGCAGCTTGCAGGGGTACTCCTACGAGCAGTACTTC
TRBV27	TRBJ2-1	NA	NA	CASSSGMYNEQFF	TGTGCCAGCAGTTCGGGGATGTACAATGAGCAGTTCTTC
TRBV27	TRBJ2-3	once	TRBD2	CASSSPSGIFLSTDTQYF	TGTGCCAGCAGTTCTCCTAGCGGGATATTCCTCAGCACAGATACGCAGTATTTT
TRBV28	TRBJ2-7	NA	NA	CASSLGSYEQYF	TGTGCCAGCAGTTTGGGGTCCTACGAGCAGTACTTC
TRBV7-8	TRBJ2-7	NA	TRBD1	CASSSGQELYSYEQYF	TGTGCCAGCAGCTCAGGACAGGAATTATATTCCTACGAGCAGTACTTC
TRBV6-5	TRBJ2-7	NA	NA	CASSPTSLSEQYF	TGTGCCAGCAGTCCGACAAGTTTGAGCGAGCAGTACTTC
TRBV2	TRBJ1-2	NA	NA	CASSPTVANYGYTF	TGTGCCAGCAGTCCGACGGTAGCTAACTATGGCTACACCTTC
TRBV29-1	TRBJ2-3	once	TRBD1	CSVDGGQGGTDTQYF	TGCAGCGTTGATGGGGGACAGGGTGGCACAGATACGCAGTATTTT
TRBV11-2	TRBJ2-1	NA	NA	CASSLVDRPNEQFF	TGTGCCAGCAGCTTAGTCGACCGCCCCAATGAGCAGTTCTTC
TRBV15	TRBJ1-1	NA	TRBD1	CATSGYRDRGDTEAFF	TGTGCCACCAGCGGCTACCGGGACAGGGGAGACACTGAAGCTTTCTTT
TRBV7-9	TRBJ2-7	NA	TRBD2	CASSLFGTSGSEQYF	TGTGCCAGCAGCTTATTTGGGACTAGCGGCTCCGAGCAGTACTTC
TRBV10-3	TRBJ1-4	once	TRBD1	CAISEQGGDEKLFF	TGTGCCATCAGTGAGCAAGGGGGCGATGAAAAACTGTTTTTT
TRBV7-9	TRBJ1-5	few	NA	CASSLNGPQHF	TGTGCCAGCAGCTTAAATGGGCCCCAGCATTTT
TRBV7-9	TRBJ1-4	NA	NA	CASSQDAGGEEKLFF	TGTGCCAGCAGCCAAGACGCCGGAGGGGAGGAAAAACTGTTTTTT
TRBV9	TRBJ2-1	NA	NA	CASSERGDSYNEQFF	TGTGCCAGCAGCGAAAGGGGGGACTCCTACAATGAGCAGTTCTTC
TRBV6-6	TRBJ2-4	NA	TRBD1	CASTWGTDPKNIQYF	TGTGCCAGTACGTGGGGGACAGATCCCAAAAACATTCAGTACTTC
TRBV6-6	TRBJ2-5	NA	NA	CASSYSSVEGTQYF	TGTGCCAGCAGTTACTCGTCCGTAGAAGGGACCCAGTACTTC
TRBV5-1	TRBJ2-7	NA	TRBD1	CASSWGQTKTYEQYF	TGCGCCAGCAGCTGGGGACAGACGAAGACCTACGAGCAGTACTTC
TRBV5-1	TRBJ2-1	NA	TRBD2	CASSPSGRAGEQFF	TGCGCCAGCAGCCCTAGCGGGAGGGCCGGTGAGCAGTTCTTC
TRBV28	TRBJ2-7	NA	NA	CASSSTRRIQYF	TGTGCCAGCAGTTCCACGAGGCGGATACAGTACTTC
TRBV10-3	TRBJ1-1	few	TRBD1	CAIRQGWDTEAFF	TGTGCCATCCGACAGGGATGGGACACTGAAGCTTTCTTT
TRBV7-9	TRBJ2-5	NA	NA	CASSLVLDSGRQETQYF	TGTGCCAGCAGCTTAGTGTTAGATTCGGGTCGCCAAGAGACCCAGTACTTC
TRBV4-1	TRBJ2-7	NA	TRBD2	CASSQEGGRVRYEQYF	TGCGCCAGCAGCCAAGAGGGCGGGAGGGTCCGATACGAGCAGTACTTC
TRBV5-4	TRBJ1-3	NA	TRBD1	CASSPTTGSGGNTIYF	TGTGCCAGCAGCCCAACGACAGGGAGTGGTGGAAACACCATATATTTT
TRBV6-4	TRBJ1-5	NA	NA	CANPTSTSNQPQHF	TGTGCCAACCCGACCTCTACCAGCAATCAGCCCCAGCATTTT
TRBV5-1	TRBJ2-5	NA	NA	CASRASGGLETQYF	TGCGCCAGCAGGGCATCAGGGGGACTGGAGACCCAGTACTTC
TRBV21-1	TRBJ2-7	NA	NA	CASSKRDGRPSSYEQYF	TGTGCCAGCAGCAAAAGGGACGGCCGTCCTAGCTCCTACGAGCAGTACTTC
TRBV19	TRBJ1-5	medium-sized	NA	CASSLALGIYNQPQHF	TGTGCCAGTAGTCTCGCCCTTGGCATTTACAATCAGCCCCAGCATTTT
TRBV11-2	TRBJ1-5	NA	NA	CASSTQGGNQPQHF	TGTGCCAGCAGCACCCAGGGAGGCAATCAGCCCCAGCATTTT
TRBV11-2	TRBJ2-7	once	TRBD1	CASSLWGQSYEQYF	TGTGCCAGCAGCTTATGGGGACAGTCCTACGAGCAGTACTTC
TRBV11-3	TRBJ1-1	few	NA	CASSREGNTEAFF	TGTGCCAGCAGCCGGGAGGGGAACACTGAAGCTTTCTTT
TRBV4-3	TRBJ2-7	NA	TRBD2	CASSQEIAGGPSYEQYF	TGCGCCAGCAGCCAAGAAATCGCGGGAGGGCCCTCCTACGAGCAGTACTTC
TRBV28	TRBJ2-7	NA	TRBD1	CASGAPEQGLSGKYF	TGTGCCAGCGGTGCTCCAGAACAGGGGCTGTCCGGGAAGTACTTC
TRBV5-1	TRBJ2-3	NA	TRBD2	CASSYRAGGYTDTQYF	TGCGCCAGCAGCTACCGAGCGGGAGGATACACAGATACGCAGTATTTT
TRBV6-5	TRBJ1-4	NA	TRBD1	CASRRQGLERKLFF	TGTGCCAGCAGGCGACAGGGGCTTGAAAGGAAACTGTTTTTT
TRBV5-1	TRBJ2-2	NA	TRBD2	CASSWTSGNTGELFF	TGCGCCAGCAGCTGGACTAGCGGAAACACCGGGGAGCTGTTTTTT